These 30 T cell receptor beta chains were sequenced from one sample in a study of shared clonotypes between healthy human individuals (dated by TCRdb to 2018 to 2020). The method behind the library was the immunoSEQ multiplex PCR assay. The immuneACCESS repertoire file appears here via TCRdb, limited to in-frame rearrangements. These files lack a portion of the clones; in checked studies, under half of the deficit traces to unresolved V genes, and the cause of the others is not known. The sample table contains about 2 million clones; only one count was recorded for approximately 94% of them. The top ten constitute 0.85% to 1.2% of the sample. CD8 naive samples were CD45RO-negative cells positively selected for CCR7, giving a CD45RA+CCR7+ population that excluded TemRA cells. The specimen sequenced was naive CD8+ T cells sorted from blood. The sample's cell subset or site label, decoded: CD45RA+CCR7+. These receptors originate from a man younger than 30 in good health.

In the case of this clone: Different DNA sequences within this sample yield the same CDR3. The CDR3 DNA is TGTGCCAGCAGCGTAGAGGGGAGCGGGGGGTCGCAAGAGACCCAGTACTTC. As protein: CASSVEGSGGSQETQYF. V is TRBV9 and J is TRBJ2-5, with 9 bases matching TRBD2. This CDR3 has 17 amino acids. Germline lookup yields CDR1 SGDLS and CDR2 YYNGEE. The trim removed 0 bases at V and 2 bases at J, leaving 8 bases unmatched.

The V and J genes are TRBV4-3 and TRBJ1-4; a weak D match, TRBD1 (6 bases). Germline loops: CDR1 LGHNA, CDR2 YSLEER. V lost 0 bases and J lost 7, with 18 bases in between. The length of the CDR3 is 17 residues. CDR3 sequence reads: CASSQEAGGAVGEKLFF. CDR3 DNA: TGCGCCAGCAGCCAAGAGGCGGGGGGCGCGGTGGGTGAAAAACTGTTTTTT.

The genes are TRBV27 and TRBJ1-6; possibly TRBD1 for D (5 bases). The CDR3 consists of 13 residues. The V and J ends lost 7 bases and 6 bases respectively, with 10 bases between them. Germline V gene sequence: CDR1 MNHEY, CDR2 SMNVEV (reference sequence). The CDR3 region is CASMGRGNSPLHF. Written as DNA, the CDR3 is TGTGCCAGCATGGGTAGGGGTAATTCACCCCTCCACTTT.

Details on this clone: The same CDR3 arises from other DNA sequences in this sample as well. This rearrangement joins TRBV19 to TRBJ2-7; the D gene is possibly TRBD1 (6 bases). The CDR3 is 13 amino acids. The germline V gene encodes CDR1 LNHDA and CDR2 SQIVND (reference sequence). The ends were cut back, 5 bases at V and 3 bases at J, with 11 bases in the middle. CDR3 residues: CASSLTQGYEQYF. The CDR3 coding sequence is TGTGCCAGTAGTTTGACACAGGGCTACGAGCAGTACTTC.

The rearrangement links TRBV19 to TRBJ2-5; no clear D. This CDR3 is 15 amino acids long. V was cut by 3 bases and J by 5 bases, with 16 bases left in between. Germline CDR1 reads LNHDA; CDR2 reads SQIVND (reference sequence). CDR3 amino acids: CASSMGHGVGETQYF. In nucleotides, the CDR3 is TGTGCCAGTAGTATGGGTCATGGCGTAGGGGAGACCCAGTACTTC.

The CDR3 region is CASSQDPGGGSTGELFF. The CDR3 DNA reads TGCGCCAGCAGCCAAGACCCTGGGGGCGGTAGCACCGGGGAGCTGTTTTTT. The rearrangement uses TRBV4-1 and TRBJ2-2, with D possibly matching TRBD1 (6 bases). This CDR3 is 17 amino acids long. The germline gives CDR1 MGHRA, CDR2 YSYEKL. The V end was cut by 0 bases, the J end by 4 bases, with 15 bases between.

The chain uses TRBV27 and TRBJ2-1; D tentatively fits TRBD1 or TRBD2 (6 bases each). This CDR3 has 15 residues. The V gene's germline CDR1 is MNHEY and CDR2 SMNVEV (reference sequence). Trimming stripped 10 bases from V and 2 bases from J, with 18 bases between. The chain's CDR3 is CATSLGRTAYNEQFF. Written as DNA, the CDR3 is TGTGCCACCTCACTAGGGAGGACAGCCTACAATGAGCAGTTCTTC.

This clone was observed once. The chain carries TRBV2 and TRBJ1-6, with 8 bases lining up with TRBD1. The length of the CDR3 is 14 residues. The J segment lost 7 bases and the V segment lost 8 bases, leaving 7 bases of the junction unmatched. Per the germline V gene, CDR1 is SNHLY and CDR2 is FYNNEI. The CDR3: CASWIGQGNSPLHF. The DNA of the CDR3 is TGTGCCAGCTGGATAGGACAGGGAAATTCACCCCTCCACTTT.

V usage is TRBV2 and J usage is TRBJ2-7; D gene ambiguous. The CDR3 runs to 12 residues. Germline values: CDR1 SNHLY, CDR2 FYNNEI. The V end lost 3 bases, the J end lost 5 bases, and 8 bases lay between the germline ends. CDR3 bases: TGTGCCAGCAGTGACCTATCCCACGAGCAGTACTTC. It encodes CASSDLSHEQYF.

This clone was detected only once. The V and J genes are TRBV5-1 and TRBJ2-7, with 9 bases identical to TRBD1. The CDR3 has 14 amino acids. The junction had 10 bases not matched to a gene; V was cut back by 6 bases and J by 6 bases. Germline CDR1 SGHRS, CDR2 YFSETQ. CDR3: CASNMGTGLSEQYF. As DNA, the CDR3 is TGCGCCAGCAACATGGGGACAGGGCTCTCCGAGCAGTACTTC.

The chain links TRBV18 to TRBJ2-7; D unclear. With 2 bases removed from V and 3 bases from J, the gap between germline ends came to 11 bases. Germline values: CDR1 KGHSH, CDR2 LQKENI. The CDR3 loop spans 14 amino acids. The CDR3, as DNA: TGTGCCAGCTCACCAGAACAACGCAACTACGAGCAGTACTTC. Its translation is CASSPEQRNYEQYF. The full variable domain, with the rest looked up from reference TRBV18 and TRBJ2-7, is NAGVMQNPRHLVRRRGQEARLRCSPMKGHSHVYWYRQLPEEGLKFMVYLQKENIIDESGMPKERFSAEFPKEGPSILRIQQVVRGDSAAYFCASSPEQRNYEQYFGPGTRLTVT.

This clone was recorded only once. The gene calls are TRBV28 and TRBJ1-2, with D possibly being TRBD1 (6 bases). The CDR3 totals 14 residues. V dropped 6 bases and J dropped 2 bases, with 13 bases sitting between them. Germline V gives CDR1 MDHEN, CDR2 SYDVKM. In nucleotides, the CDR3 is TGTGCCAGCAGCCGAGGGGGGGCCAACTATGGCTACACCTTC. It translates to CASSRGGANYGYTF.

In regard to this clone: The identical CDR3 is also encoded by other nucleotide sequences in the sample. V is TRBV9 and J is TRBJ2-1; 12 nucleotides line up with TRBD2. With 0 bases clipped from V and 4 bases from J, the junction kept 2 bases outside the gene matches. Per the germline V gene, CDR1 is SGDLS and CDR2 is YYNGEE. The CDR3 has 16 residues. The CDR3, as DNA: TGTGCCAGCAGCGTAGATCTAGCGGGAGGGTACAATGAGCAGTTCTTC. Translated, it gives CASSVDLAGGYNEQFF.

J is TRBJ2-1 and V is TRBV27; TRBD1 might be the D (5 bases). Germline CDR1 reads MNHEY; CDR2 reads SMNVEV (reference sequence). This CDR3 comprises 15 residues. V lost 3 bases and J 1 base, leaving 10 bases between the germline ends. Here the CDR3 DNA reads TGTGCCAGCAGTTTCCAGGGCCCATCCTACAATGAGCAGTTCTTC. This codes for CASSFQGPSYNEQFF.

The chain employs TRBV6-1 and TRBJ2-5, with D possibly TRBD2 on 6 matching bases. Looked up from germline, CDR1 is MNHNS and CDR2 is SASEGT. V dropped 0 bases and J dropped 4 bases, with 15 bases sitting between them. This CDR3 has 16 residues. The CDR3 reads CASSEAYPGGVETQYF. Written as DNA, the CDR3 is TGTGCCAGCAGTGAAGCGTACCCAGGAGGGGTAGAGACCCAGTACTTC.

The chain is built from TRBV2 and TRBJ1-4, with 11 bases aligning to TRBD1. The CDR3 is made up of 15 amino acids. Germline CDR1 SNHLY, CDR2 FYNNEI. V dropped 3 bases and J dropped 8; count of bases not matched to a gene: 5. Written as DNA, the CDR3 is TGTGCCAGCAGTGACGGGGACAGGGGGTACGAAAAACTGTTTTTT. It is translated as CASSDGDRGYEKLFF.

J is TRBJ2-5 and V is TRBV29-1; D is unclear. Germline values: CDR1 SQVTM, CDR2 ANQGSEA. The V and J ends lost 0 bases and 8 bases respectively, with 13 bases between them. The CDR3 loop spans 13 amino acids. The CDR3 reads CSVEEGLRYTQYF. Written as DNA, the CDR3 is TGCAGCGTTGAAGAGGGTCTTAGGTACACCCAGTACTTC.

A word on this clone: Within the sample, other DNA sequences also encode this same CDR3. The chain is built from TRBV7-9 and TRBJ2-7; a possible D gene is TRBD1 (6 bases). The length of the CDR3 is 13 residues. CDR1 is SEHNR and CDR2 is FQNEAQ in the germline V gene (reference sequence). V was pared by 3 bases and J by 4 bases, with 10 bases between. The CDR3 region is CASSFGTPYEQYF. Written as DNA, the CDR3 is TGTGCCAGCAGCTTCGGGACACCTTACGAGCAGTACTTC.

This chain links TRBV19 with TRBJ1-1; D may be TRBD1 (6 bases). The CDR3 covers 15 residues. Per the germline V gene, CDR1 is LNHDA and CDR2 is SQIVND (reference sequence). Trimming removed 6 bases from V and 4 bases from J, with 18 bases in between. The DNA of the CDR3 is TGTGCCAGTAGGATAACAGTCGGGGGCCTCACTGAAGCTTTCTTT. This sequence encodes CASRITVGGLTEAFF.

The V gene is TRBV4-1, the J gene TRBJ2-3; 7 nucleotides agree with TRBD2. The CDR3 extends over 15 amino acids. Losses at the gene ends were 1 base for V and 0 bases for J; bases not matched to a gene: 1. CDR1 is MGHRA, CDR2 YSYEKL, per germline. The CDR3 loop is CASSQVGGSTDTQYF. The CDR3 nucleotides read TGCGCCAGCAGCCAAGTCGGGGGGAGCACAGATACGCAGTATTTT.

The V gene is TRBV10-3, the J gene TRBJ2-3; tentative D call: TRBD1 (6 bases). Looked up from germline, CDR1 is ENHRY and CDR2 is SYGVKD. Deletions cut 6 bases from V and 4 bases from J, with 23 bases between. The CDR3 consists of 17 residues. CDR3 residues: CAIREPDRPLRADTQYF. The CDR3 bases are TGTGCCATCAGGGAACCCGACAGGCCTCTAAGGGCAGATACGCAGTATTTT.

In DNA form, the CDR3 reads TGTGCCAGCAGCGGGACTAGCGGAAAAGAGACCCAGTACTTC. Translating gives CASSGTSGKETQYF. This chain joins TRBV7-9 and TRBJ2-5, with 11 bases aligning to TRBD2. Germline CDR1 SEHNR, CDR2 FQNEAQ (reference sequence). V dropped 5 bases and J dropped 3; count of bases not matched to a gene: 2. The CDR3 covers 14 residues.

The V call is TRBV27, the J call TRBJ1-2; 7 bases are shared with TRBD1. This CDR3 region has 15 residues. V lost 4 bases and J lost 0; bases outside the gene matches: 5. CDR1 MNHEY and CDR2 SMNVEV come from the germline V gene (reference sequence). DNA of the CDR3: TGTGCCAGCAGTTCCACAGGGGTACCTAACTATGGCTACACCTTC. Translation: CASSSTGVPNYGYTF.

The chain is built from TRBV28 and TRBJ1-1, with D maybe TRBD1 (6 bases). V was clipped by 4 bases and J by 6 bases, with 9 bases between them. The V gene's germline CDR1 is MDHEN and CDR2 SYDVKM. The CDR3 totals 12 residues. The CDR3 DNA reads TGTGCCAGCAGTTCCCAGGGGCCTGAAGCTTTCTTT. Translating it yields CASSSQGPEAFF.

This clone is a singleton in its sample. The V gene is TRBV27, the J gene TRBJ2-1; D gene unclear. Germline values: CDR1 MNHEY, CDR2 SMNVEV (reference sequence). V lost 7 bases and J lost 8, with 15 bases in between. The CDR3 runs to 13 residues. The CDR3 nucleotides are TGTGCCAGCATGAGCCCCCCGTCCGATGAGCAGTTCTTC. Translating it yields CASMSPPSDEQFF.

The rearrangement uses TRBV19 and TRBJ2-1; TRBD2 is a possible D gene (5 bases). Trimming shortened V by 3 bases and J by 6 bases, and 21 bases separated the two germline ends. This CDR3 contains 17 residues. In germline, CDR1 is LNHDA, CDR2 SQIVND (reference sequence). For the CDR3, the DNA is TGTGCCAGTAGTATCGGTGCTAGCCCGGACGAAGCCAATGAGCAGTTCTTC. Translating it yields CASSIGASPDEANEQFF.

The chain has TRBV27 and TRBJ2-7, with D tentatively TRBD1 (5 bases). The CDR3 is 14 amino acids. In germline, CDR1 is MNHEY, CDR2 SMNVEV (reference sequence). Between the trimmed V and J ends, which lost 6 bases and 7 bases, there was a span of 19 bases. The CDR3 reads CASSLTGAYGEQYF. DNA of the CDR3: TGTGCCAGCAGCCTCACAGGTGCCTACGGGGAGCAGTACTTC.

The J gene is TRBJ1-2, the V gene TRBV4-1; D unresolved. Germline V gene sequence: CDR1 MGHRA, CDR2 YSYEKL. The CDR3 has 18 residues. The V and J ends lost 0 bases and 2 bases respectively, with 19 bases between them. The CDR3 DNA follows: TGCGCCAGCAGCCAAGATTACCGTCTAGGCCGGGGAAACTATGGCTACACCTTC. This codes for CASSQDYRLGRGNYGYTF.

The chain couples TRBV9 to TRBJ2-2, with 8 bases fitting TRBD2. Germline V gives CDR1 SGDLS, CDR2 YYNGEE. V gave up 3 bases and J gave up 4 bases; unmatched junction bases: 5. The CDR3 loop spans 15 amino acids. As DNA, the CDR3 is TGTGCCAGCAGCGACCGGGCGGGAGGCACCGGGGAGCTGTTTTTT. Translating it yields CASSDRAGGTGELFF.

The J gene is TRBJ1-6, the V gene TRBV14; 9 positions match TRBD1. V shed 3 bases and J 4 bases; nucleotides not matched to a gene: 4. This CDR3 spans 16 amino acids. Germline V gene data show CDR1 as SGHDN and CDR2 as FVKESK. CDR3 residues: CASSQVGTGYNSPLHF. The CDR3 DNA follows: TGTGCCAGCAGCCAGGTCGGGACAGGGTATAATTCACCCCTCCACTTT.